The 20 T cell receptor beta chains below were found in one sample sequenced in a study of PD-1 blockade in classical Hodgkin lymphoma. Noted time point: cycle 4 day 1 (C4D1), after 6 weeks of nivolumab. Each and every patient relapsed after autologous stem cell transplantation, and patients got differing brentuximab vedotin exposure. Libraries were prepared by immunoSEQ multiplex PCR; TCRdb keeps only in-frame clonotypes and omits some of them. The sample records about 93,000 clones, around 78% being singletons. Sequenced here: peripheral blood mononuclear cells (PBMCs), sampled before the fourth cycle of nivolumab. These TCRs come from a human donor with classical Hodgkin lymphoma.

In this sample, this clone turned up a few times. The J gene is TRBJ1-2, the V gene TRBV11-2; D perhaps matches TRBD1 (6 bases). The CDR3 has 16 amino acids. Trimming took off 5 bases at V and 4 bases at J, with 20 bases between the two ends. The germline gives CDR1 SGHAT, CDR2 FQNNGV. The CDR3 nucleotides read TGTGCCAGCAGCCCCTTGGGCCTACAGGGAACCTATGGCTACACCTTC. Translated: CASSPLGLQGTYGYTF.

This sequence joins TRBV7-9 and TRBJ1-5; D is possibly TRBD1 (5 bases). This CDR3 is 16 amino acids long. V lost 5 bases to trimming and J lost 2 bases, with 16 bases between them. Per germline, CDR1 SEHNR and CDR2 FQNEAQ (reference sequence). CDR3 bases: TGTGCCAGCAGCCCCGGGAGGGGAAGGGGCAATCAGCCCCAGCATTTT. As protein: CASSPGRGRGNQPQHF.

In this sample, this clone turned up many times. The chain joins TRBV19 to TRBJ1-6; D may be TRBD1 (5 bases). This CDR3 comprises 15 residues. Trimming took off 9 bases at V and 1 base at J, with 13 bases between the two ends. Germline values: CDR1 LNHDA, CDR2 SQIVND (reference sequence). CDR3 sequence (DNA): TGTGCCAGCCGCTTTGGGACTTCCTATAATTCACCCCTCCACTTT. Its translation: CASRFGTSYNSPLHF. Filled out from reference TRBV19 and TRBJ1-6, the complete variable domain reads DGGITQSPKYLFRKEGQNVTLSCEQNLNHDAMYWYRQDPGQGLRLIYYSQIVNDFQKGDIAEGYSVSREKKESFPLTVTSAQKNPTAFYLCASRFGTSYNSPLHFGNGTRLTVT.

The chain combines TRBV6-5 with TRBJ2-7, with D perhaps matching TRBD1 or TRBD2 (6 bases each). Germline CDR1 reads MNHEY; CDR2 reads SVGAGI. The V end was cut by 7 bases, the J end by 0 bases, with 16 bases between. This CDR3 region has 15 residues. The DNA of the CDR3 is TGTGCCAGCACAAGACTAGACAGGTTCTCCTACGAGCAGTACTTC. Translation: CASTRLDRFSYEQYF.

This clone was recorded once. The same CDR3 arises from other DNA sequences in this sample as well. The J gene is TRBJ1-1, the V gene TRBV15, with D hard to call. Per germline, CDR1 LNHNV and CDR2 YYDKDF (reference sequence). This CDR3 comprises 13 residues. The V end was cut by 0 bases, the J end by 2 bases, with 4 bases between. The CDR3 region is CATSRDRNTEAFF. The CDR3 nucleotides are TGTGCCACCAGCAGAGACAGAAACACTGAAGCTTTCTTT. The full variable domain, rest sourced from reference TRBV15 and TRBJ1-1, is DAMVIQNPRYQVTQFGKPVTLSCSQTLNHNVMYWYQQKSSQAPKLLFHYYDKDFNNEADTPDNFQSRRPNTSFCFLDIRSPGLGDTAMYLCATSRDRNTEAFFGQGTRLTVV.

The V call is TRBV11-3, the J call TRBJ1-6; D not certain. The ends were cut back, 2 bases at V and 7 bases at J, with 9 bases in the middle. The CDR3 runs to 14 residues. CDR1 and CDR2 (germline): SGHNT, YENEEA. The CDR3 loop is CASSLSDPNSPLHF. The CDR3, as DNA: TGTGCCAGCAGCTTATCAGATCCGAATTCACCCCTCCACTTT.

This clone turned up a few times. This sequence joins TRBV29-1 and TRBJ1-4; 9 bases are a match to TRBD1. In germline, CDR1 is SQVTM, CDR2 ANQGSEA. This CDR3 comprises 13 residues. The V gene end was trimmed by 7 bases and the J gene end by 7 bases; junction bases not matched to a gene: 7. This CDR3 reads CSAQGAQGEKLFF. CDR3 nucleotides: TGCAGCGCACAGGGGGCGCAGGGTGAAAAACTGTTTTTT.

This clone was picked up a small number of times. CDR3 nucleotide sequence: TGTGCCAGTAGTATAGGGGTAAACACTGAAGCTTTCTTT. It yields the protein CASSIGVNTEAFF. This rearrangement joins TRBV19 to TRBJ1-1, with unresolved D. V was trimmed by 1 base and J by 2 bases, leaving 5 bases between them. The germline CDR1 and CDR2 sequences are LNHDA and SQIVND (reference sequence). This CDR3 is built from 13 residues. The full variable domain, in which reference TRBV19 and TRBJ1-1 provide the parts outside the CDR3, is DGGITQSPKYLFRKEGQNVTLSCEQNLNHDAMYWYRQDPGQGLRLIYYSQIVNDFQKGDIAEGYSVSREKKESFPLTVTSAQKNPTAFYLCASSIGVNTEAFFGQGTRLTVV.

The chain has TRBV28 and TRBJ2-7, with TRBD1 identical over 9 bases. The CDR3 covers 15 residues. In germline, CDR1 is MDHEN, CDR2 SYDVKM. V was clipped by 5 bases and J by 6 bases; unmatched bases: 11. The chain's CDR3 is CASSVPGQGTSEQYF. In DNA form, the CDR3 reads TGTGCCAGCAGTGTCCCGGGACAGGGTACCTCCGAGCAGTACTTC.

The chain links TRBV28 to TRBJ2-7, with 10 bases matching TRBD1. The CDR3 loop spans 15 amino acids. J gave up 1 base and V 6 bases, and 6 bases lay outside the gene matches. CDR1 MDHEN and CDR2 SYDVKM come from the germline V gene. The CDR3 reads CASRTPGQGSYEQYF. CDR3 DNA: TGTGCCAGCAGAACCCCGGGACAGGGGTCCTACGAGCAGTACTTC.

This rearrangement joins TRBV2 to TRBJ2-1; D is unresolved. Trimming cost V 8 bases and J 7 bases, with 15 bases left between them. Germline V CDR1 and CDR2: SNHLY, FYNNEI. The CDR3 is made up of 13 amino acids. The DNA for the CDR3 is TGTGCCAGCTTGAGTGGGCCTCTAAATGAGCAGTTCTTC. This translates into CASLSGPLNEQFF. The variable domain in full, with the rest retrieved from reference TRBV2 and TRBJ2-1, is EPEVTQTPSHQVTQMGQEVILRCVPISNHLYFYWYRQILGQKVEFLVSFYNNEISEKSEIFDDQFSVERPDGSNFTLKIRSTKLEDSAMYFCASLSGPLNEQFFGPGTRLTVL.

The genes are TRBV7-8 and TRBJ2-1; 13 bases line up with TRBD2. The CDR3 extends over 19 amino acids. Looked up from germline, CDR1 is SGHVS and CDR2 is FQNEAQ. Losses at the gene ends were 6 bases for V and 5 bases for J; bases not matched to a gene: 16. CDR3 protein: CASSPFTTSGRQRDNEQFF. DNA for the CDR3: TGTGCCAGCAGTCCCTTCACGACTAGCGGGAGGCAGAGGGACAATGAGCAGTTCTTC.

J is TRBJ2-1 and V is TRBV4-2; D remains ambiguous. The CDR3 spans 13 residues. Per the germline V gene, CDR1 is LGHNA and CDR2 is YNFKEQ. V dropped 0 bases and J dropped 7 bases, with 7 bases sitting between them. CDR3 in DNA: TGTGCCAGCAGCCAAGAAGAGAGAAATGAGCAGTTCTTC. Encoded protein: CASSQEERNEQFF.

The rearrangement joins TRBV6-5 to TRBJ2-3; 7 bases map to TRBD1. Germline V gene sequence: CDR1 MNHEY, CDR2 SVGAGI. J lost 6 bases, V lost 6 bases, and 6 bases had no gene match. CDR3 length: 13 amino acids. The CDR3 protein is CASSPDRMDTQYF. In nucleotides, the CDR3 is TGTGCCAGCAGCCCGGACAGGATGGATACGCAGTATTTT.

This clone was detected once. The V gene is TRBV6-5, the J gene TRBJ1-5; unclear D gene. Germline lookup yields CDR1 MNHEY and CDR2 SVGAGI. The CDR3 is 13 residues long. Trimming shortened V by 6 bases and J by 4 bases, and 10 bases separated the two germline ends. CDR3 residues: CASRLTVNQPQHF. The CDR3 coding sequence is TGTGCCAGCAGATTGACGGTGAATCAGCCCCAGCATTTT.

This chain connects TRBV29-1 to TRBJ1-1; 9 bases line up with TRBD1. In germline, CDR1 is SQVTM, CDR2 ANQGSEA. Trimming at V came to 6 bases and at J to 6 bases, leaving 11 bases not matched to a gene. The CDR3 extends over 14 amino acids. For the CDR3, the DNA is TGCAGCGTACCCTCGGGGACAGGGCCTCCTGAAGCTTTCTTT. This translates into CSVPSGTGPPEAFF.

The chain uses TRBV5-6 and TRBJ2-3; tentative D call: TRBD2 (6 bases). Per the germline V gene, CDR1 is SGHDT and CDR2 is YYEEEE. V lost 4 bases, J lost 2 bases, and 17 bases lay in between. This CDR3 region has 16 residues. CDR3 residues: CASSGKGTFYTDTQYF. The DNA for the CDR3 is TGTGCCAGCAGCGGAAAGGGGACTTTCTACACAGATACGCAGTATTTT.

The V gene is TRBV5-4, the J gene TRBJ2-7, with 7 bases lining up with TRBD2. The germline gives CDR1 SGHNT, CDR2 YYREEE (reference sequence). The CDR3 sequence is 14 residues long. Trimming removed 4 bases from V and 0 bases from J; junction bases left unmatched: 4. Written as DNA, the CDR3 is TGTGCCAGCAGCCTGAGCGGGATCTCCTACGAGCAGTACTTC. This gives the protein CASSLSGISYEQYF.

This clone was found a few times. CDR3 bases: TGTGCCAGCAGTCCTTTACAGGGTTATGAGCAGTTCTTC. Its translation: CASSPLQGYEQFF. The chain carries TRBV2 and TRBJ2-1; D possibly corresponds to TRBD1 (6 bases). V lost 5 bases to trimming and J lost 8 bases, with 13 bases between them. The CDR3 covers 13 residues. The germline V gene has CDR1 SNHLY and CDR2 FYNNEI.

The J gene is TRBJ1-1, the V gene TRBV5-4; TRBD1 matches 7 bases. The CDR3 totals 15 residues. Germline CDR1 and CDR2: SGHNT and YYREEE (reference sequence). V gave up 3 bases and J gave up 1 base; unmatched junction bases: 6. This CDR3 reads CASSSRGQTNTEAFF. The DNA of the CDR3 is TGTGCCAGCAGCTCCAGGGGACAGACGAACACTGAAGCTTTCTTT.